The T cell receptor (beta chain) under discussion was sequenced for a study of OX40 agonist ivuxolimab in advanced cancers. Overall study: Patients were dosed intravenously with ivuxolimab at 0.01 to 10 mg/kg every 2 weeks.

The CDR3 is 18 amino acids. The junction had 18 bases not matched to a gene; V was cut back by 6 bases and J by 5 bases. Germline CDR1 reads SNHLY; CDR2 reads FYNNEI. Method: immunoSEQ multiplex PCR; TCRdb's copy keeps in-frame clones and lacks some. The data contain approximately 98,000 clones, approximately 80% of them singletons. Sequenced here: CD4+ or CD8+ T cells sorted from blood, sampled in a trial of the OX40 agonist ivuxolimab. The chain links TRBV2 to TRBJ1-4; TRBD1 agrees at 7 bases. This TCR was recovered from an adult with an advanced solid tumor such as melanoma, head and neck, liver or kidney cancer. Written as DNA, the CDR3 is TGTGCCAGCAGAGGAACTCTACACCTGACAGGGAGAAATGAAAAACTGTTTTTT. Protein sequence: CASRGTLHLTGRNEKLFF.